This T cell receptor (beta chain) is from a study of T cell responses to AZD1222 COVID-19 vaccine. About the study: Second-dose recipients at about 4 or about 12 weeks were treated as one pooled group.

A word on this clone: Its antigen is not identified.

Findings and limits, study-wide: Regions 160-218 and 743-854 held dominance among vaccine-associated CD4 TCRs, which spanned spike. Following two doses of AZD1222, Spike-specific TCR breadth and depth rose.

Method: immunoSEQ multiplex PCR; TCRdb's copy keeps in-frame clones and lacks some. The data contain about 73,000 clones, 70% to 90% of them seen just once; the ten biggest clones take up 20%. This CDR3 spans 11 amino acids. The V and J ends lost 2 bases and 5 bases respectively, with 1 base between them. Germline V gene lookup returns CDR1 MGHRA and CDR2 YSYEKL. The V gene is TRBV4-1, the J gene TRBJ2-4; D unresolved. This clonotype originated in an adult in good health. Sequences were derived from peripheral blood, sampled on day 0 of AZD1222 vaccination. CDR3: CASSQQNIQYF. The CDR3, as DNA: TGCGCCAGCAGCCAACAAAACATTCAGTACTTC.